This T cell receptor beta chain stems from a study of Graves' ophthalmopathy and Graves' hyperthyroidism. RNA transcripts yielded amplified TCR beta CDR3 regions. The authors performed first-round RT-PCR with HTBI primers and then a second-round multiplex PCR. Each CDR3 protein gets one entry after TCRdb re-called the multiplex PCR reads with MiXCR. The top ten hold over 2.5% of the sample, which has about 660,000 distinct CDR3 sequences, about 41% seen once. Study-level findings and limits: Sensitivity reached approximately 89% and specificity about 80% for a 13-signature model separating ophthalmopathy from stable hyperthyroidism.

This clonotype was seen at least ten times. Its target is unknown. In this cohort, patients with other autoimmune diseases, uncontrolled infections, pregnancy or lactation were excluded. A volume of 8 to 10 ml of fresh peripheral blood supplied the PBMCs. V was pared by 2 bases and J by 5 bases, with 15 bases of the junction left unmatched. CDR3 length: 17 amino acids. Germline CDR1 reads SNHLY; CDR2 reads FYNNEI. The chain is built from TRBV2 and TRBJ2-7; 7 bases align to TRBD2. Sequences were obtained from peripheral blood. The receptor was derived from an adult man with Graves' ophthalmopathy. This CDR3 is CASSEITALSGGDEQYF. The DNA for the CDR3 is TGTGCCAGCAGTGAAATCACAGCCTTGTCGGGAGGAGACGAGCAGTACTTC.